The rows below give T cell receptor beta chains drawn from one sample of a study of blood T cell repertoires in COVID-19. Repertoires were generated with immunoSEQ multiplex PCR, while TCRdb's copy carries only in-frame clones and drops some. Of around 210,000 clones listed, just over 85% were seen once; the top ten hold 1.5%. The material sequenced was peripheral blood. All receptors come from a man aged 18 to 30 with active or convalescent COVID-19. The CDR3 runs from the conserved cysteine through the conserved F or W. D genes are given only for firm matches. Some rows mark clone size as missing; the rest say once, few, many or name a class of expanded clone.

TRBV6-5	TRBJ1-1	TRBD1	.	CASSRQGIMNTEAFF	TGTGCCAGCAGTAGACAGGGGATCATGAACACTGAAGCTTTCTTT
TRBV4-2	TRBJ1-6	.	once	CASSQVEQNNNSPLHF	TGTGCCAGCAGCCAAGTCGAACAGAATAATAATTCACCCCTCCACTTT
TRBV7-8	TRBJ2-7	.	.	CASSGPAGYEQYF	TGTGCCAGCAGCGGCCCCGCGGGGTACGAGCAGTACTTC
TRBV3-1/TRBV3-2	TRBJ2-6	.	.	CASSLRSGANVLTF	TGTGCCAGCAGCCTCCGTTCCGGGGCCAACGTCCTGACTTTC
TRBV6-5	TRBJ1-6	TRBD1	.	CASRDRANSPLHF	TGTGCCAGCAGGGACAGGGCTAATTCACCCCTCCACTTT
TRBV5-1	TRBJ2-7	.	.	CASSLDLRDYEQYF	TGCGCCAGCAGCTTGGATTTGCGGGACTACGAGCAGTACTTC
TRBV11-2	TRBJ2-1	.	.	CASSFLSDEQFF	TGTGCCAGCAGCTTTTTATCGGATGAGCAGTTCTTC
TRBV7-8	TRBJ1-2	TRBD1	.	CASSLYAAGGKVAGYTF	TGTGCCAGCAGCTTATATGCGGCAGGGGGTAAGGTCGCTGGCTACACCTTC
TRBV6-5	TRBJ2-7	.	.	CASSYRETGSSYEQYF	TGTGCCAGCAGTTACCGGGAGACCGGCAGCTCCTACGAGCAGTACTTC
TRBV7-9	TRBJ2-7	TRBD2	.	CASSPEGAGLAWEQYF	TGTGCCAGCAGCCCCGAAGGAGCGGGACTAGCTTGGGAGCAGTACTTC
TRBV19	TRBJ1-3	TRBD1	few	CASSIQSTGSSGNTIYF	TGTGCCAGTAGTATACAATCGACAGGGAGCTCTGGAAACACCATATATTTT
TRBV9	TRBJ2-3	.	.	CASSVGVRDTQYF	TGTGCCAGCAGCGTAGGAGTTCGGGATACGCAGTATTTT
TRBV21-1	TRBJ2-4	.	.	CASSKPSFELGQGNHIQYF	TGTGCCAGCAGCAAACCTTCATTTGAGTTAGGGCAGGGCAATCACATTCAGTACTTC
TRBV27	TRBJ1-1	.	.	CASNGRGWANTEAFF	TGTGCCAGCAACGGCAGGGGCTGGGCGAACACTGAAGCTTTCTTT
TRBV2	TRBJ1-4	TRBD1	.	CASSTGALGEKLFF	TGTGCCAGCAGTACAGGGGCCCTGGGAGAAAAACTGTTTTTT
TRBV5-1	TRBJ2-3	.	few	CASSTGGLAWTSDTQYF	TGCGCCAGCAGCACCGGAGGGCTAGCGTGGACCTCGGATACGCAGTATTTT
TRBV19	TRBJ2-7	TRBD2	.	CASSILAGGYEQYF	TGTGCCAGTAGTATACTAGCGGGAGGATACGAGCAGTACTTC